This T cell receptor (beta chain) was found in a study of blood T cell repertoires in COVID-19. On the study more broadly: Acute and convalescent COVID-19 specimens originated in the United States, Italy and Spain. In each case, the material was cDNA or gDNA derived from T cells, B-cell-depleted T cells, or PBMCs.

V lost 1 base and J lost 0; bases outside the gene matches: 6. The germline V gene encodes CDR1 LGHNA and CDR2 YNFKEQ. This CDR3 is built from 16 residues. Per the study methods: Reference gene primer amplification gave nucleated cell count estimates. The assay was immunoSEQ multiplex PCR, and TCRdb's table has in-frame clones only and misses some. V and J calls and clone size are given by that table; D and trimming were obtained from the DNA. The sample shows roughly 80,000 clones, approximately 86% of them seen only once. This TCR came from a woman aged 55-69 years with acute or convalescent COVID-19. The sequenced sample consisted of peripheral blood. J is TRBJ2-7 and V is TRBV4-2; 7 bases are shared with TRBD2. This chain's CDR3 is CASSQVASGYSYEQYF. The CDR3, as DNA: TGTGCCAGCAGCCAAGTGGCTAGCGGTTACTCCTACGAGCAGTACTTC.